This T cell receptor (beta chain) was retrieved from a study of PD-1 blockade in classical Hodgkin lymphoma. The repertoire was sequenced with immunoSEQ multiplex PCR; TCRdb's copy has only in-frame clones and lacks some. The table lists roughly 4,000 clones, 80% to 90% of them singletons, with 25% to 30% in the top ten. Broader study findings: Underlying causes for the observed repertoire differences were not defined, possibly disease activity or prior therapy. Complete responders showed a baseline diversity that resembled the diversity of newly diagnosed patients.

With respect to this clone: The antigen is not known.

Each patient relapsed following autologous stem cell transplantation, and prior brentuximab vedotin exposure differed. Negative selection with magnetic separation was used to purify CD4+ T cells from thawed PBMCs. Germline V gene data show CDR1 as ENHRY and CDR2 as SYGVKD. The CDR3 has 13 residues. Trimming cost V 5 bases and J 3 bases, with 11 bases left between them. The sequencing used CD4+ T cells from blood, collected at baseline. The chain links TRBV10-3 to TRBJ2-7; D is perhaps TRBD1 (6 bases). The TCR originated in a human donor with classical Hodgkin lymphoma. This chain's CDR3 is CAISPGQDYEQYF. CDR3 DNA: TGTGCCATCAGTCCGGGACAAGACTACGAGCAGTACTTC.